The 22 T cell receptor beta chains given below trace back to one sample, sequenced in a study of T cells in Graves' hyperthyroidism and ophthalmopathy. TCR beta CDR3 regions were amplified from RNA. When the TCR CDR3 underwent first-round RT-PCR, the HTBI primer set was used. Each CDR3 protein is one row after TCRdb ran MiXCR on the multiplex PCR reads. The sample lists a few hundred thousand distinct CDR3 sequences, about 14% occurring once. The sample was blood. The receptor source for this set is a woman aged 40 to 50 with Graves' hyperthyroidism.

This clonotype was picked up many times. The chain carries TRBV3-1 and TRBJ1-1, with 9 nucleotides matching TRBD1. CDR3 length equals 15 residues. Germline V gives CDR1 LGHDT, CDR2 YNNKEL (reference sequence). The V segment lost 4 bases and the J segment 1 base; nucleotides outside the gene matches: 4. In DNA form, the CDR3 reads TGTGCCAGCAGCCGAGGGGGACAGGGGAACACTGAAGCTTTCTTT. Translated: CASSRGGQGNTEAFF.

Concerning this clonotype: One base away lies a much larger clone, so this may be a sequencing read error. The chain employs TRBV27 and TRBJ2-2; D uncertain. Germline-derived CDR1 and CDR2 are MNHEY and SMNVEV (reference sequence). This CDR3 region has 13 residues. The CDR3 region is CASSLSLTEELFF. DNA of the CDR3: TGTGCCAGCAGTTTGTCGTTGACCGAGGAGCTGTTTTTT.

This clonotype was counted at least ten times. The gene calls are TRBV28 and TRBJ1-5; the D is unclear. The germline V gene has CDR1 MDHEN and CDR2 SYDVKM. CDR3 length: 12 amino acids. V lost 3 bases and J 4 bases, leaving 4 bases between the germline ends. The CDR3 DNA sequence: TGTGCCAGCAGTTTCGAGAATCAGCCCCAGCATTTT. As protein: CASSFENQPQHF.

In its sample, this clonotype was seen many times. This chain connects TRBV5-5 to TRBJ2-7; D not certain. CDR3 length: 11 amino acids. Looked up from germline, CDR1 is SGHKS and CDR2 is YYEKEE (reference sequence). V was shortened by 4 bases and J by 7 bases, with 9 bases between the two germline ends. The CDR3 sequence is CASSPSKEQYF. The CDR3, as DNA: TGTGCCAGCAGCCCGAGTAAGGAGCAGTACTTC.

This clonotype was detected a few times. CDR3 bases: TGTGCCAGCAGTCGGTACCGGGACAGGTCCTACGAGCAGTACTTC. Residues: CASSRYRDRSYEQYF. The chain combines TRBV6-1 with TRBJ2-7; 8 bases match TRBD1. With 5 bases clipped from V and 1 base from J, the junction kept 7 bases outside the gene matches. Germline assignment: CDR1 MNHNS and CDR2 SASEGT. The CDR3 has 15 amino acids.

The sample holds many counts of this clonotype. The V and J genes are TRBV20-1 and TRBJ2-3, with 7 bases matching TRBD2. The CDR3 has 13 amino acids. Germline lookup yields CDR1 DFQATT and CDR2 SNEGSKA (reference sequence). V trimming: 5 bases; J trimming: 5 bases; junction bases outside the gene matches: 7. This CDR3 is CSAGGTGGDTQYF. CDR3 bases: TGCAGTGCTGGGGGGACGGGAGGAGATACGCAGTATTTT.

The chain has TRBV15 and TRBJ2-2; D gene unclear. With 0 bases removed from V and 6 bases from J, the gap between germline ends came to 11 bases. CDR3 size: 15 residues. Germline V CDR1 and CDR2: LNHNV, YYDKDF (reference sequence). The CDR3 region is CATSRENKPSGELFF. The CDR3 DNA sequence: TGTGCCACCAGCAGAGAGAACAAACCCTCCGGGGAGCTGTTTTTT.

Ten or more counts support this clonotype. This chain connects TRBV28 to TRBJ2-3, with 10 bases lining up with TRBD2. The V gene end was trimmed by 5 bases and the J gene end by 0 bases; junction bases not matched to a gene: 8. There are 17 residues in the CDR3. Germline V gives CDR1 MDHEN, CDR2 SYDVKM. The CDR3 reads CASSPIRTSGSTDTQYF. Written as DNA, the CDR3 is TGTGCCAGCAGTCCGATTAGGACTAGCGGTAGCACAGATACGCAGTATTTT. The complete variable domain, with remaining parts taken from reference TRBV28 and TRBJ2-3, reads DVKVTQSSRYLVKRTGEKVFLECVQDMDHENMFWYRQDPGLGLRLIYFSYDVKMKEKGDIPEGYSVSREKKERFSLILESASTNQTSMYLCASSPIRTSGSTDTQYFGPGTRLTVL.

This clonotype occurred many times. The chain carries TRBV11-2 and TRBJ2-7; D not resolved. Germline CDR1 is SGHAT and CDR2 is FQNNGV. There are 15 residues in the CDR3. With 0 bases removed from V and 0 bases from J, the gap between germline ends came to 9 bases. CDR3 bases: TGTGCCAGCAGCTTAGATACCTCCCACTCCTACGAGCAGTACTTC. Encoded protein: CASSLDTSHSYEQYF.

This clonotype appeared a few times. This chain uses TRBV19 with TRBJ2-1, with D maybe TRBD1 (6 bases). CDR3 size: 16 residues. Trimming removed 3 bases at V and 7 bases at J, with 19 bases between. CDR1 is LNHDA and CDR2 is SQIVND in the germline V gene (reference sequence). DNA for the CDR3: TGTGCCAGTAGTATGGGGACATCCCCCCTAGGAAATGAGCAGTTCTTC. Translating it yields CASSMGTSPLGNEQFF.

This clonotype occurred many times. The rearrangement joins TRBV20-1 to TRBJ2-5, with D possibly TRBD1 on 6 matching bases. The V end lost 2 bases, the J end lost 1 base, and 8 bases lay between the germline ends. The germline V gene encodes CDR1 DFQATT and CDR2 SNEGSKA (reference sequence). The CDR3 has 13 amino acids. This CDR3 reads CSARSDSQETQYF. DNA of the CDR3: TGCAGTGCTAGATCGGACAGCCAAGAGACCCAGTACTTC.

This clonotype was found many times. The chain carries TRBV27 and TRBJ2-5; 9 positions agree with TRBD2. With V trimmed by 7 bases and J by 1 base, 4 bases remained unmatched. CDR1 MNHEY and CDR2 SMNVEV come from the germline V gene (reference sequence). The CDR3 has 14 residues. CDR3 coding DNA: TGTGCCAGCATGCGGGAGGGCTCCCAAGAGACCCAGTACTTC. Its translation: CASMREGSQETQYF.

This clonotype showed up many times. V and J are TRBV28 and TRBJ2-3; 7 bases align to TRBD1. Germline CDR1 reads MDHEN; CDR2 reads SYDVKM. J lost 4 bases, V lost 6 bases, and 13 bases had no gene match. The length of the CDR3 is 16 residues. The CDR3 DNA follows: TGTGCCAGCAGCCCCAACTGGGACAGCTTCGCAGATACGCAGTATTTT. Its translation: CASSPNWDSFADTQYF.

As for this clonotype: A read error may be the cause here, since a much bigger clone is one base away. The chain recombines TRBV2 with TRBJ1-6; the D is unclear. The CDR3 contains 16 residues. The V end was cut by 2 bases, the J end by 7 bases, with 15 bases between. Germline-derived CDR1 and CDR2 are SNHLY and FYNNEI. DNA for the CDR3: TGTGCCAGCAGTGAAATAGGTCGTGAGAGGAATTCACCCCTCCACTTT. It codes for CASSEIGRERNSPLHF. The variable domain in full, completed from reference TRBV2 and TRBJ1-6, reads EPEVTQTPSHQVTQMGQEVILRCVPISNHLYFYWYRQILGQKVEFLVSFYNNEISEKSEIFDDQFSVERPDGSNFTLKIRSTKLEDSAMYFCASSEIGRERNSPLHFGNGTRLTVT.

There are many counts of this clonotype. This chain links TRBV28 with TRBJ1-5; TRBD1 might be the D (6 bases). The germline V gene encodes CDR1 MDHEN and CDR2 SYDVKM. The CDR3 runs to 15 residues. V was cut by 5 bases and J by 4 bases, with 15 bases left in between. CDR3 bases: TGTGCCAGCAGTCCCCTGGACAGTCTTAATCAGCCCCAGCATTTT. It specifies CASSPLDSLNQPQHF.

This clonotype was counted between two and nine times. A much larger clone differs by one base, so this may be a read error. This chain links TRBV30 with TRBJ2-1; maybe TRBD2 (6 bases). The CDR3 is 14 amino acids. CDR1 and CDR2 (germline): GTSNPN, SVGIG (reference sequence). The CDR3 nucleotides are TGTGCCTGGAATAAAGGGCCTCGGGGGAATGAGCAGTCCTTC. Its translation is CAWNKGPRGNEQSF.

This rearrangement joins TRBV20-1 to TRBJ1-5; the D is unclear. Trimming removed 8 bases from V and 5 bases from J, with 22 bases in between. The CDR3 runs to 15 residues. CDR1 and CDR2 from the germline V gene are DFQATT and SNEGSKA (reference sequence). Here the CDR3 reads CSTSHAGEWDQPQHF. DNA for the CDR3: TGCAGTACTTCCCATGCTGGGGAATGGGATCAGCCCCAGCATTTT.

Notes on this clonotype: A read error is possible here, since a much larger clone lies one base away. The V and J genes are TRBV15 and TRBJ2-1; D is unresolved. This CDR3 region has 15 residues. Germline V gives CDR1 LNHNV, CDR2 YYDKDF (reference sequence). CDR3 nucleotides: TGTGCCACCAGCAGAGGGGTAGACTCCTACAATGAGCAGCTCTTC. Protein sequence: CATSRGVDSYNEQLF. The complete variable domain, with remaining parts taken from reference TRBV15 and TRBJ2-1, reads DAMVIQNPRYQVTQFGKPVTLSCSQTLNHNVMYWYQQKSSQAPKLLFHYYDKDFNNEADTPDNFQSRRPNTSFCFLDIRSPGLGDTAMYLCATSRGVDSYNEQLFGPGTRLTVL.

CDR3 nucleotide sequence: TGTGCCAGCAGCTTGGGACAGAGGACGCCCCAGCATTTT. Translation: CASSLGQRTPQHF. The chain links TRBV28 to TRBJ1-5, with TRBD1 matching 7 bases. After removal of 6 bases from V and 9 bases from J, the junction contained 8 bases not matched to a gene. The germline CDR1 and CDR2 sequences are MDHEN and SYDVKM. CDR3 size: 13 residues.

In this sample, this clonotype turned up many times. V is TRBV19 and J is TRBJ2-1, with 9 bases matching TRBD2. CDR1 is LNHDA, CDR2 SQIVND, per germline (reference sequence). The CDR3 is 18 residues long. V lost 7 bases to trimming and J lost 0 bases; unmatched junction nucleotides: 13. The CDR3 coding sequence is TGTGCCAGTACTTCCGGGGGGACTAGCCGGAGCTCCTACAATGAGCAGTTCTTC. It yields the protein CASTSGGTSRSSYNEQFF.

The chain employs TRBV25-1 and TRBJ1-6; no firm D call. CDR1 and CDR2 from the germline V gene are MGHDK and SYGVNS. The CDR3 has 13 residues. V lost 3 bases and J 8 bases, leaving 8 bases between the germline ends. CDR3 sequence: CASSEDYYSPLHF. Here the CDR3 DNA reads TGTGCCAGCAGTGAGGATTATTATTCACCCCTCCACTTT.

On this clonotype itself: Being one base from a much bigger clone, this may be a read error. The chain has TRBV12-3 or TRBV12-4 and TRBJ1-1; TRBD1 aligns across 9 bases. The CDR3 covers 13 residues. Unmatched junction bases numbered 6, after V lost 7 bases and J lost 6 bases. The chain's CDR3 is CASNFRQGAEAFF. The CDR3 DNA sequence: TGTGCCAGCAATTTTAGACAGGGGGCTGAAGCTTTCTTT.